This TCR beta chain stems from a study of T cells in Graves' hyperthyroidism and ophthalmopathy. This CDR3 contains 18 residues. The germline gives CDR1 SEHNR, CDR2 FQNEAQ (reference sequence). J gave up 5 bases and V 5 bases, and 16 bases lay outside the gene matches. From RNA transcripts, TCR beta CDR3 regions were amplified. Using the HTBI primer set, a first-round RT-PCR was run on the TCR CDR3. TCRdb reprocessed the multiplex PCR reads with MiXCR, giving one entry per CDR3 protein. The sample lists about 420,000 distinct CDR3 sequences; roughly 15% were seen once. This clonotype was seen many times.

The V and J genes are TRBV7-9 and TRBJ2-1; TRBD2 matches 9 bases. Sequencing used blood. This clonotype was obtained from a woman younger than 30 with Graves' hyperthyroidism. The CDR3 sequence is CASSPAGGSSGHNNEQFF. In DNA, the CDR3 is TGTGCCAGCAGCCCAGCGGGGGGAAGTAGCGGACACAACAATGAGCAGTTCTTC.